What follows is one T cell receptor beta chain and its context. The PCR used 60 Vbeta and 13 Jbeta primers. The protocol was immunoSEQ multiplex PCR, while the TCRdb copy is restricted to in-frame clones and leaves out a portion. The table lists 160,000 or so clones, around 82% of them singletons. Germline V gene sequence: CDR1 SGHVS, CDR2 FQNEAQ. CDR3 length: 18 amino acids. V was clipped by 3 bases and J by 7 bases; unmatched bases: 17. The sample is drawn from a study of cytomegalovirus exposure and HLA in healthy donors. The source is a man aged 25 to 40 in good health and CMV-seronegative. Sequencing was done on a sample of PBMCs. This sequence joins TRBV7-8 and TRBJ2-1; 8 bases map to TRBD2. The CDR3 region is CASSLSRGASGSLNEQFF. The CDR3 nucleotides are TGTGCCAGCAGCTTGAGTAGGGGAGCCAGCGGGAGCCTGAATGAGCAGTTCTTC.